This is a list of T cell receptor beta chains from one sample in a study of cytomegalovirus exposure and HLA in healthy donors. Here immunoSEQ multiplex PCR was the method, and the copy in TCRdb shows in-frame clones only, minus some. The sample holds roughly 180,000 clones, around 74% seen once. Sequencing input: PBMCs. The receptors originated from a girl between 5 and 17 years old in good health and CMV-seropositive. CDR3s include the opening cysteine and the closing phenylalanine or tryptophan. A D gene is named only where the DNA matches it firmly. Clone size is not always given. Where it is, it says once, few, many or a class for expanded clones.

J: TRBJ2-5; D: TRBD2; size: -; V: TRBV9; CDR3: CASSVGDYLSETQYF; DNA: TGTGCCAGCAGCGTTGGGGACTACCTTTCAGAGACCCAGTACTTC
J: TRBJ2-3; D: TRBD2; size: few; V: TRBV6-5; CDR3: CASSAPGLATDTQYF; DNA: TGTGCCAGCAGTGCGCCGGGACTAGCGACAGATACGCAGTATTTT
J: TRBJ1-2; D: TRBD1; size: -; V: TRBV18; CDR3: CASSPTGQGNGGYTF; DNA: TGTGCCAGCTCACCAACGGGACAGGGGAACGGTGGCTACACCTTC
J: TRBJ1-5; D: -; size: -; V: TRBV19; CDR3: CASSTGTVFGQPQHF; DNA: TGTGCCAGTAGTACCGGCACAGTATTTGGTCAGCCCCAGCATTTT
J: TRBJ2-3; D: -; size: once; V: TRBV5-1; CDR3: CASNPSFRSTDTQYF; DNA: TGCGCCAGCAATCCCTCCTTCAGGAGCACAGATACGCAGTATTTT
J: TRBJ2-5; D: -; size: -; V: TRBV14; CDR3: CASSQDRETTQYF; DNA: TGTGCCAGCAGCCAAGATCGGGAGACGACCCAGTACTTC
J: TRBJ1-2; D: TRBD1; size: -; V: TRBV7-2; CDR3: CASTSGTGVSGYTF; DNA: TGTGCCAGCACCAGCGGGACAGGGGTCTCTGGCTACACCTTC
J: TRBJ1-2; D: -; size: -; V: TRBV5-6; CDR3: CASSFRGPNNYGYTF; DNA: TGTGCCAGCAGCTTTAGGGGCCCGAATAACTATGGCTACACCTTC
J: TRBJ1-1; D: -; size: -; V: TRBV7-8; CDR3: CASSLHPGDAEAFF; DNA: TGTGCCAGCAGCTTACATCCCGGGGATGCTGAAGCTTTCTTT
J: TRBJ1-2; D: TRBD1; size: once; V: TRBV4-1; CDR3: CASSRQGQGEGGYTF; DNA: TGCGCCAGCAGCCGACAGGGACAGGGGGAGGGTGGCTACACCTTC
J: TRBJ2-2; D: TRBD1; size: -; V: TRBV10-2; CDR3: CASRTRDRVIGELFF; DNA: TGCGCCAGTAGGACACGGGACAGGGTCATCGGGGAGCTGTTTTTT
J: TRBJ2-1; D: TRBD1; size: -; V: TRBV30; CDR3: CAWSLGQGSNEQFF; DNA: TGTGCCTGGAGTCTCGGACAGGGGTCGAATGAGCAGTTCTTC
J: TRBJ1-6; D: -; size: -; V: TRBV25-1; CDR3: CASSETIGRVRGASPLHF; DNA: TGTGCCAGCAGTGAAACCATCGGCCGGGTCCGTGGGGCTTCACCCCTCCACTTT
J: TRBJ1-2; D: -; size: -; V: TRBV5-6; CDR3: CASRPGAGNYGYTF; DNA: TGTGCCAGCAGACCCGGTGCAGGGAACTATGGCTACACCTTC
J: TRBJ2-1; D: -; size: -; V: TRBV11-3; CDR3: CASSLALGSYNEQFF; DNA: TGTGCCAGCAGCTTAGCACTCGGGTCCTACAATGAGCAGTTCTTC
J: TRBJ1-6; D: -; size: -; V: TRBV27; CDR3: CASSPLGSSYNSPLHF; DNA: TGTGCCAGCAGTCCCCTCGGTAGCTCCTATAATTCACCCCTCCACTTT
J: TRBJ2-3; D: -; size: few; V: TRBV4-3; CDR3: CASSQAPHGRDTDTQYF; DNA: TGCGCCAGCAGCCAAGCCCCCCACGGCAGGGACACAGATACGCAGTATTTT
J: TRBJ1-1; D: TRBD1; size: -; V: TRBV2; CDR3: CASSTGARMNTEAFF; DNA: TGTGCCAGCAGTACAGGGGCCCGAATGAACACTGAAGCTTTCTTT
J: TRBJ1-6; D: TRBD1; size: -; V: TRBV7-6; CDR3: CASSFETGAGSPLHF; DNA: TGTGCCAGCAGCTTCGAGACAGGGGCAGGGTCACCCCTCCACTTT
J: TRBJ2-3; D: -; size: -; V: TRBV5-6; CDR3: CASRRTGGALDTQYF; DNA: TGTGCCAGCAGACGAACTGGGGGGGCTTTGGATACGCAGTATTTT
J: TRBJ2-3; D: -; size: -; V: TRBV6-1; CDR3: CASRQGLGTDTQYF; DNA: TGTGCCAGCAGACAGGGTTTGGGCACAGATACGCAGTATTTT
J: TRBJ2-5; D: TRBD1; size: -; V: TRBV13; CDR3: CASSLKGQGEGTQYF; DNA: TGTGCCAGCAGCTTAAAGGGACAGGGGGAAGGGACCCAGTACTTC